The entry below describes one TCR beta chain. Its antigen remains unidentified. One end of the junction is discordant with germline, which a read error may explain. The data were taken from a study of Graves' ophthalmopathy and Graves' hyperthyroidism. The study's findings and limits: With roughly 69% sensitivity and about 74% specificity, the model predicted ophthalmopathy progression. Blood shared most expanded thyroid clonotypes above 0.001 frequency.

TCR beta CDR3 regions were amplified from RNA transcripts. First-round RT-PCR used HTBI primers; second-round multiplex PCR followed. TCRdb passed the multiplex PCR reads through MiXCR, listing each CDR3 protein once. The data contain more than 1,000,000 distinct CDR3 sequences, roughly 35% of them seen just once; the ten biggest clones take up over 8.5%. Hyperthyroidism patients were newly diagnosed, under 2 months' duration, aged 18 to 65. Researchers turned away patients with other autoimmune diseases, uncontrolled infections, pregnancy or lactation. This CDR3 has 14 amino acids. Germline lookup yields CDR1 LNHDA and CDR2 SQIVND (reference sequence).

Sequences were obtained from peripheral blood or thyroid tissue (not recorded which). The chain uses TRBV19 and TRBJ1-2, with 7 nucleotides matching TRBD1. This receptor was identified in an adult man with Graves' hyperthyroidism. The CDR3 sequence is CAGSIPGQSYGYTF. The CDR3 DNA sequence: TGTGCCGGTAGTATACCGGGACAGAGCTATGGCTACACCTTC.